This T cell receptor (beta chain) derives from a study of T cell responses to AZD1222 COVID-19 vaccine. On the study more broadly: Second-dose groups at about 4 or about 12 weeks were pooled. Study-wide results and caveats: Recipients of AZD1222 seropositive at baseline numbered only 5 or 6. When two AZD1222 doses had been given, Spike-specific TCR breadth and depth rose.

The CDR3 has 15 residues. CDR1 SGHKS and CDR2 YYEKEE come from the germline V gene (reference sequence). V gave up 0 bases and J gave up 0 bases, with 10 bases separating them. Assay: immunoSEQ multiplex PCR; the TCRdb copy retains only in-frame clones and omits some. The sample has approximately 140,000 clones, 90% to 95% seen once. About this clone itself: Its antigen is not known.

The source of this sequence is an adult in good health. The chain combines TRBV5-5 with TRBJ2-7, with no clear D. This material consisted of peripheral blood, taken on day 0 of AZD1222 vaccination. DNA of the CDR3: TGTGCCAGCAGCTTGGCCGACATCTTCTCCTACGAGCAGTACTTC. This gives the protein CASSLADIFSYEQYF.